A few counts support the clone carrying this T cell receptor beta chain. Antigen: not known. CDR1 is SEHNR, CDR2 FQNEAQ, per germline (reference sequence). This CDR3 spans 12 amino acids. Trimming cost V 6 bases and J 6 bases, with 12 bases left between them. With duration under 3 months, ophthalmopathy was active: Clinical Activity Score at least 3, NOSPECS at least 4. Reasons for excluding patients were uncontrolled infection, other autoimmune disease, pregnancy or lactation. Authors of the study amplified TCR beta CDR3 regions from RNA transcripts. The HTBI set primed first-round TCR CDR3 RT-PCR. TCRdb redid the calling of the multiplex PCR reads with MiXCR, one entry per CDR3 protein. Of nearly 600,000 distinct CDR3 sequences listed, over 12% are singletons. These data originate in a study of T cells in Graves' hyperthyroidism and ophthalmopathy. Study findings and constraints: Most clonotypes that expanded in the thyroid above 0.001 also showed up in blood.

The sequenced sample was blood. The rearrangement uses TRBV7-9 and TRBJ2-7; D call uncertain. The TCR was taken from a young woman with Graves' ophthalmopathy. DNA of the CDR3: TGTGCCAGCAGTTCCTACAGACCCGAGCAGTACTTC. It translates to CASSSYRPEQYF.